This entry lists 8 T cell receptor beta chains sequenced from one sample in a study of cytomegalovirus exposure and HLA in healthy donors. The PCR contained 60 Vbeta and 13 Jbeta primers. The data were produced by immunoSEQ multiplex PCR, yet TCRdb's version contains in-frame clones alone and is incomplete. The table has around 45,000 clones, approximately 67% seen once. The sequenced sample was PBMCs. The receptors stem from a man aged 25-40 years in good health and CMV-seronegative.

The gene calls are TRBV5-1 and TRBJ2-3; 11 positions agree with TRBD2. With 4 bases clipped from V and 4 bases from J, the junction kept 8 bases outside the gene matches. CDR1 is SGHRS, CDR2 YFSETQ, per germline. The CDR3 is made up of 16 amino acids. CDR3: CASSPSLAGDPDTQYF. CDR3 DNA sequence: TGCGCCAGCAGCCCGTCACTAGCGGGAGACCCAGATACGCAGTATTTT.

The J gene is TRBJ2-7, the V gene TRBV2; D is possibly TRBD1 (6 bases). The CDR3 has 20 amino acids. V lost 0 bases, J lost 0 bases, and 24 bases lay in between. The germline V gene has CDR1 SNHLY and CDR2 FYNNEI. In DNA form, the CDR3 reads TGTGCCAGCAGTGAAGCGCCTTACGCTGAAAAGGGGGTAAGCTCCTACGAGCAGTACTTC. Translating it yields CASSEAPYAEKGVSSYEQYF.

The V and J genes are TRBV6-5 and TRBJ2-5; no reliable D call. The V end lost 6 bases, the J end lost 1 base, and 9 bases lay between the germline ends. The length of the CDR3 is 13 residues. CDR1 is MNHEY and CDR2 is SVGAGI in the germline V gene. CDR3 coding DNA: TGTGCCAGCAGCTCGAGGCTCCAAGAGACCCAGTACTTC. Its translation: CASSSRLQETQYF.

As to this clone: Distinct nucleotide sequences in the sample also encode this CDR3. The chain recombines TRBV6-6 with TRBJ2-1; D ambiguous. Germline lookup yields CDR1 MNHNY and CDR2 SVGAGI (reference sequence). This CDR3 contains 14 residues. V lost 0 bases and J 3 bases, leaving 6 bases between the germline ends. The CDR3, as DNA: TGTGCCAGCAGTTACTCGCGAGTCTACAATGAGCAGTTCTTC. This gives the protein CASSYSRVYNEQFF.

The V and J genes are TRBV6-4 and TRBJ2-1; D not resolved. V lost 0 bases and J lost 0, with 12 bases in between. In germline, CDR1 is MRHNA, CDR2 SNTAGT. The CDR3 sequence is 17 residues long. The CDR3 nucleotides read TGTGCCAGCAGTGACTCGGGCCTTCCTTTCTCCTACAATGAGCAGTTCTTC. Its translation is CASSDSGLPFSYNEQFF.

Concerning this clone: The sample contains more than one DNA sequence encoding this CDR3. The chain employs TRBV27 and TRBJ2-7; D is unresolved. In germline, CDR1 is MNHEY, CDR2 SMNVEV (reference sequence). The CDR3 length is 11 residues. V lost 4 bases to trimming and J lost 1 base, with 2 bases between them. DNA of the CDR3: TGTGCCAGCAGTTCTTCCTACGAGCAGTACTTC. It codes for CASSSSYEQYF.

This clone was recorded only once. The chain carries TRBV2 and TRBJ2-7, with 11 bases lining up with TRBD2. Germline values: CDR1 SNHLY, CDR2 FYNNEI. The CDR3 covers 16 residues. V was pared by 4 bases and J by 4 bases, with 9 bases of the junction left unmatched. The CDR3 DNA follows: TGTGCCAGCAGTGTAACTAGCGGGAGTTCCGGTTACGAGCAGTACTTC. Translated: CASSVTSGSSGYEQYF. Filled out from reference TRBV2 and TRBJ2-7, the complete variable domain reads EPEVTQTPSHQVTQMGQEVILRCVPISNHLYFYWYRQILGQKVEFLVSFYNNEISEKSEIFDDQFSVERPDGSNFTLKIRSTKLEDSAMYFCASSVTSGSSGYEQYFGPGTRLTVT.

The rearrangement uses TRBV7-9 and TRBJ2-7; no clear D. This CDR3 is built from 11 residues. CDR1 is SEHNR, CDR2 FQNEAQ, per germline (reference sequence). The ends were cut back, 2 bases at V and 4 bases at J, with 3 bases in the middle. CDR3: CASSLSYEQYF. The CDR3 coding sequence is TGTGCCAGCAGCTTATCGTACGAGCAGTACTTC.